The TCR beta chain described here comes from a study of shared clonotypes between healthy human individuals. For the study at large: Three plates were used per donor for CD4 naive, three for CD4 memory, two for CD8 naive and one for CD8 memory. General study points: Several donors showed sharing of approximately 5% of naive CD4 clonotypes.

Remarks on this clone: The antigen remains undetermined.

Deep-level settings were used for running the assay. Sequencing used immunoSEQ multiplex PCR; TCRdb keeps in-frame clones, though not all of them. This table has over a million clones, 95% to 99% appearing once. Trimming stripped 4 bases from V and 4 bases from J, with 19 bases between. In germline, CDR1 is SEHNR, CDR2 FQNEAQ (reference sequence). The CDR3 contains 17 residues. J is TRBJ2-2 and V is TRBV7-9; D is possibly TRBD1 or TRBD2 (5 bases each). The sequencing sample was made of naive CD4+ T cells sorted from blood. As for subset: CD45RA+ positively selected. This TCR derives from a man younger than 45 in good health. The CDR3 loop reads CASSWGEGQQITGELFF. CDR3 sequence (DNA): TGTGCCAGCAGCTGGGGCGAGGGTCAACAAATCACCGGGGAGCTGTTTTTT.